This T cell receptor (beta chain) was recorded in a study of shared clonotypes between healthy human individuals. Sequencing used immunoSEQ multiplex PCR; TCRdb keeps in-frame clones, though not all of them. Of roughly 1.4 million clones in the sample, approximately 98.5% are singletons; the top ten hold over 0.3%. The CD4+ fraction was divided into a CD45RA+ naive subset and a CD45RA-negative memory subset. This CDR3 spans 13 amino acids. Trimming removed 10 bases from V and 1 base from J, with 14 bases in between. In germline, CDR1 is MGHDK, CDR2 SYGVNS. The chain is built from TRBV25-1 and TRBJ2-7, with a tentative D call TRBD2 (6 bases). The clonotype originates from a man between 25 and 39 years old in good health. Source material: naive CD4+ T cells sorted from blood. Specified subset: CD45RA+ positively selected. The CDR3 sequence: CATGGGESYEQYF. CDR3 sequence (DNA): TGTGCCACCGGGGGTGGAGAGTCCTACGAGCAGTACTTC.